These 16 T cell receptor beta chains share one sample of origin, sequenced in a study of blood T cell repertoires in COVID-19. Assay: immunoSEQ multiplex PCR; the TCRdb copy retains only in-frame clones and omits some. Of 110,000 or so clones listed, 71% are singletons. Material for sequencing was peripheral blood. The source is a woman aged 40 to 50 with acute or convalescent COVID-19.

The chain employs TRBV11-2 and TRBJ1-6; D perhaps matches TRBD1 (5 bases). The CDR3 contains 14 residues. The ends were cut back, 1 base at V and 9 bases at J, with 10 bases in the middle. Germline CDR1 SGHAT, CDR2 FQNNGV. The CDR3: CASSLVSDSSPLHF. The CDR3 DNA sequence: TGTGCCAGCAGCTTAGTCTCCGACAGTTCACCCCTCCACTTT.

The sample holds a few counts of this clone. The chain carries TRBV28 and TRBJ1-5; D is undetermined. Germline V CDR1 and CDR2: MDHEN, SYDVKM. The CDR3 loop spans 12 amino acids. Trimming took 4 bases from V and 5 from J, leaving 6 bases between them. In nucleotides, the CDR3 is TGTGCCAGCAGTTGGTCGGATCAGCCCCAGCATTTT. It yields the protein CASSWSDQPQHF.

The chain recombines TRBV6-2 or TRBV6-3 with TRBJ2-7, with TRBD1 identical over 8 bases. Germline lookup yields CDR1 MNHEY and CDR2 SVGEGT. Trimming cost V 0 bases and J 1 base; bases outside gene matches: 5. The CDR3 is 16 amino acids. CDR3 amino acids: CASSYSRDRISYEQYF. CDR3 coding DNA: TGTGCCAGCAGTTACTCCCGGGACAGGATTTCCTACGAGCAGTACTTC.

V usage is TRBV5-1 and J usage is TRBJ1-6; D is unresolved. Trimming shortened V by 2 bases and J by 8 bases, and 14 bases separated the two germline ends. The germline gives CDR1 SGHRS, CDR2 YFSETQ. This CDR3 has 15 residues. DNA of the CDR3: TGCGCCAGCAGCTTAGACACTCGCTGGGATTCACCCCTCCACTTT. Its translation: CASSLDTRWDSPLHF.

In this sample, this clone turned up a few times. The J gene is TRBJ2-2, the V gene TRBV7-2; TRBD2 matches 8 bases. Per germline, CDR1 SGHTA and CDR2 FQGNSA. The CDR3 has 15 residues. The J segment lost 8 bases and the V segment lost 0 bases, leaving 5 bases of the junction unmatched. CDR3 residues: CASSLARLAGGELFF. The CDR3, as DNA: TGTGCCAGCAGCTTAGCGCGTTTAGCGGGGGGGGAGCTGTTTTTT. Looking up the rest from reference TRBV7-2 and TRBJ2-2 gives the full variable domain: GAGVSQSPSNKVTEKGKDVELRCDPISGHTALYWYRQSLGQGLEFLIYFQGNSAPDKSGLPSDRFSAERTGGSVSTLTIQRTQQEDSAVYLCASSLARLAGGELFFGEGSRLTVL.

This clone came up a few times. The chain carries TRBV5-1 and TRBJ2-7; maybe TRBD1 (6 bases). V was clipped by 0 bases and J by 3 bases, with 16 bases between them. The CDR3 covers 16 residues. Germline values: CDR1 SGHRS, CDR2 YFSETQ. In nucleotides, the CDR3 is TGCGCCAGCAGCTTGGAAGGGGGTAGCTCCTACTACGAGCAGTACTTC. Translating gives CASSLEGGSSYYEQYF.

This chain uses TRBV5-1 with TRBJ2-1; D gene ambiguous. Germline CDR1 reads SGHRS; CDR2 reads YFSETQ. The CDR3 is 14 amino acids. The germline V and J ends were trimmed by 0 bases and 6 bases, with 10 bases remaining between them. The CDR3, as DNA: TGCGCCAGCAGCTTGGAAGGTGCTAGCAATGAGCAGTTCTTC. It codes for CASSLEGASNEQFF.

This chain joins TRBV7-8 and TRBJ1-6, with 7 bases lining up with TRBD1. The CDR3 contains 15 residues. Germline CDR1 and CDR2: SGHVS and FQNEAQ. The ends lost 3 bases at V and 10 bases at J; junction bases unmatched: 9. The CDR3 DNA sequence: TGTGCCAGCAGCTTGGGGAGGCAGGGGGAGTCACCCCTCCACTTT. Amino acids: CASSLGRQGESPLHF.

The rearrangement joins TRBV6-6 to TRBJ1-2; TRBD1 matches 7 bases. J gave up 7 bases and V 5 bases, and 7 bases lay outside the gene matches. CDR1 is MNHNY and CDR2 is SVGAGI in the germline V gene (reference sequence). There are 13 residues in the CDR3. The chain's CDR3 is CASSGDRDGGYTF. The CDR3 coding sequence is TGTGCCAGCAGTGGCGACAGGGACGGTGGCTACACCTTC.

This chain joins TRBV30 and TRBJ1-2; D may be TRBD1 (6 bases). This CDR3 has 12 amino acids. Trimming stripped 4 bases from V and 4 bases from J, with 10 bases between. CDR1 GTSNPN and CDR2 SVGIG come from the germline V gene (reference sequence). CDR3 residues: CAWTRGVYGYTF. The CDR3 nucleotides read TGTGCCTGGACCAGGGGCGTCTATGGCTACACCTTC.

The V gene is TRBV9, the J gene TRBJ2-3; D might be TRBD2 (5 bases). Trimming took 0 bases from V and 4 from J, leaving 9 bases between them. CDR1 and CDR2 (germline): SGDLS, YYNGEE. The CDR3 spans 14 residues. This CDR3 is CASSVGGSADTQYF. The CDR3 nucleotides are TGTGCCAGCAGCGTAGGAGGGTCAGCAGATACGCAGTATTTT.

The rearrangement uses TRBV19 and TRBJ1-3, with 12 bases aligning to TRBD1. Germline V gene data show CDR1 as LNHDA and CDR2 as SQIVND (reference sequence). Trimming took 7 bases from V and 3 from J; bases not matched to a gene: 10. CDR3 length: 17 amino acids. The CDR3 DNA sequence: TGTGCCAGTAACCCGGGACAGGGGGCCTCTGGTGGAAACACCATATATTTT. Protein: CASNPGQGASGGNTIYF.

This chain uses TRBV19 with TRBJ2-2, with D possibly TRBD2 on 6 matching bases. CDR1 is LNHDA and CDR2 is SQIVND in the germline V gene (reference sequence). The CDR3 length is 15 residues. Trimming removed 5 bases at V and 5 bases at J, with 15 bases between. The CDR3 coding sequence is TGTGCCAGTAGTCCCCGGACTACCCTGACCGGGGAGCTGTTTTTT. Translation: CASSPRTTLTGELFF.

This rearrangement joins TRBV12-3 or TRBV12-4 to TRBJ2-7, with 7 bases that match TRBD2. This CDR3 comprises 11 residues. The ends lost 6 bases at V and 7 bases at J; junction bases unmatched: 3. The CDR3 nucleotides read TGTGCCAGCAGGAGGGGAGGGGAGCAGTACTTC. This gives the protein CASRRGGEQYF.

The chain carries TRBV2 and TRBJ2-4, with a tentative D call TRBD2 (6 bases). Between the trimmed V and J ends, which lost 4 bases and 8 bases, there was a span of 6 bases. The CDR3 runs 11 residues. From germline, CDR1 is SNHLY and CDR2 FYNNEI. CDR3 bases: TGTGCCAGCAGTGGGAGGGACATTCAGTACTTC. Amino acid sequence: CASSGRDIQYF.

About this clone: The same CDR3 can be traced to other DNA sequences in this sample. The chain is built from TRBV5-1 and TRBJ2-1; maybe TRBD2 (7 bases). The CDR3 sequence is 15 residues long. V lost 0 bases, J lost 1 base, and 8 bases lay in between. Germline values: CDR1 SGHRS, CDR2 YFSETQ. CDR3 sequence (DNA): TGCGCCAGCAGCTTGGAGGGGGGGTCCTACAATGAGCAGTTCTTC. Amino acids: CASSLEGGSYNEQFF.